The rows below give T cell receptor beta chains drawn from one sample of a study of Tregs in tolerant kidney transplant recipients. Their antigens are not known. The protocol was immunoSEQ multiplex PCR, while the TCRdb copy is restricted to in-frame clones and leaves out a portion. Here the sample spans approximately 45,000 clones, roughly 96% being singletons. The sample taken for sequencing was Tregs from blood cultured with allogeneic cells. All receptors derive from a human donor in good health. The CDR3 runs from the conserved cysteine through the conserved F or W. D genes are given only for firm matches. Size is omitted from some rows. Given values are once, few, many or a class for expanded clones.

cdr3_length d_call j_call v_call clone_size cdr3_aa cdr3_nt
13 . TRBJ1-5 TRBV7-8 . CASLGPLNQPQHF TGTGCCAGCTTGGGGCCACTCAATCAGCCCCAGCATTTT
14 . TRBJ1-2 TRBV5-4 . CASSLDRRGYGYTF TGTGCCAGCAGCTTGGACAGGCGAGGCTATGGCTACACCTTC
16 TRBD1 TRBJ1-2 TRBV30 . CAWSGGQGVWYYGYTF TGTGCCTGGAGTGGGGGACAGGGTGTGTGGTACTATGGCTACACCTTC
14 . TRBJ1-5 TRBV2 . CASSPDYSNQPQHF TGTGCCAGCAGTCCGGATTATAGCAATCAGCCCCAGCATTTT
13 . TRBJ2-7 TRBV11-1 . CASSRDTSYEQYF TGTGCCAGCAGCCGGGACACGTCCTACGAGCAGTACTTC
13 . TRBJ2-3 TRBV5-4 . CASSSTWTDTQYF TGTGCCAGCAGCTCTACATGGACAGATACGCAGTATTTT
14 . TRBJ2-3 TRBV5-4 . CASRKSGGTDTQYF TGTGCCAGCAGGAAATCCGGAGGGACGGATACGCAGTATTTT
15 . TRBJ1-2 TRBV18 . CASSPPSRPLYGYTF TGTGCCAGCTCACCACCGTCCAGGCCCCTCTATGGCTACACCTTC
17 . TRBJ2-2 TRBV7-9 few CASSPRLDVTNTGELFF TGTGCCAGCAGCCCCCGGCTGGACGTAACGAACACCGGGGAGCTGTTTTTT
14 TRBD2 TRBJ2-7 TRBV6-5 once CASSWTSATYEQYF TGTGCCAGCAGTTGGACTAGCGCGACCTACGAGCAGTACTTC